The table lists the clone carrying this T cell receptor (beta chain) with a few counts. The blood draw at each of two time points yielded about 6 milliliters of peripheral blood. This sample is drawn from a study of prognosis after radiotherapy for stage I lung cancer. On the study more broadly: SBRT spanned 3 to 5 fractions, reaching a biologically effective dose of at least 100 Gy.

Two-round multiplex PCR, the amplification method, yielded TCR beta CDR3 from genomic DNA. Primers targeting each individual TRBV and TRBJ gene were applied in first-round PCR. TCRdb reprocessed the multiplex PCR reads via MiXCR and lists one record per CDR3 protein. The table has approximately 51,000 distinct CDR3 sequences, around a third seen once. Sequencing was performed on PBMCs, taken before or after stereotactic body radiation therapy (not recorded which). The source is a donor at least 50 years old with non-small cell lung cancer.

This CDR3 reads CSDYEVRTDTQYF. CDR3 nucleotides: TGCAGCGACTATGAGGTCCGCACAGATACGCAGTATTTT. The J gene is TRBJ2-3, the V gene TRBV29-1, with unresolved D. Deletions cut 7 bases from V and 1 base from J, with 12 bases between. This CDR3 is built from 13 residues. CDR1 SQVTM and CDR2 ANQGSEA come from the germline V gene.